This TCR beta chain appears in the sequencing data of a study of shared clonotypes between healthy human individuals. This table comes from immunoSEQ multiplex PCR, and its TCRdb copy is limited to in-frame clones, with some not included. The sample lists 950,000 to 1,100,000 clones; about 80% were seen once. The CDR3 runs 15 residues. Trimming took 6 bases from V and 0 from J, leaving 9 bases between them. Germline-derived CDR1 and CDR2 are SGHTA and FQGNSA. On this clone: Antigen: not known.

There were only Caucasian adults among the donors, and all lived in Nashville, Tennessee. In the CD4+ fraction, cells were divided into CD45RA+ naive and CD45RA-negative memory subsets. General study points: Non-shared clonotypes displayed generation probabilities falling below those of clonotypes present in all four donors.

The sequenced sample was memory CD4+ T cells from PBMCs. Indicated subset: CD45RA-negative fraction. The chain recombines TRBV7-2 with TRBJ2-6; tentative D call: TRBD2 (6 bases). The source of this sequence is a man younger than 35 in good health. Some clones in this sample may be carry-over from other donors' samples. The CDR3 nucleotides read TGTGCCAGCAGGGCGGGGCCCTCTGGGGCCAACGTCCTGACTTTC. Protein sequence: CASRAGPSGANVLTF. The variable domain in full, with the rest retrieved from reference TRBV7-2 and TRBJ2-6, is GAGVSQSPSNKVTEKGKDVELRCDPISGHTALYWYRQSLGQGLEFLIYFQGNSAPDKSGLPSDRFSAERTGGSVSTLTIQRTQQEDSAVYLCASRAGPSGANVLTFGAGSRLTVL.